Presented here are 9 T cell receptor beta chains from one specimen sequenced in a study of T cells after yellow fever vaccination. TCRdb fed the 5' RACE reads into MiXCR, producing one record per CDR3 protein. The sample includes 300,000 to 450,000 distinct CDR3 sequences, over 5% of them seen just once. Source: PBMCs, taken 5 days after the yellow fever booster vaccination. These receptors were taken from a man aged 30 to 45 who received the YFV17D yellow fever vaccine.

The sample holds a few counts of this clonotype. The gene calls are TRBV29-1 and TRBJ2-7; TRBD1 aligns across 7 bases. Per germline, CDR1 SQVTM and CDR2 ANQGSEA. J gave up 4 bases and V 0 bases, and 12 bases lay outside the gene matches. The CDR3 is 16 residues long. The CDR3 DNA reads as TGCAGCGTTGAAGAACACGGGACAGCGGAAGAATACGAGCAGTACTTC. Translation gives CSVEEHGTAEEYEQYF.

This clonotype was seen ten or more times. J is TRBJ2-7 and V is TRBV7-6, with no clear D. V dropped 5 bases and J dropped 4 bases, with 9 bases sitting between them. The germline V gene has CDR1 SGHVS and CDR2 FNYEAQ. This CDR3 is 12 amino acids long. The CDR3 region has the DNA TGTGCCAGCAGCGAGGACCAATACGAGCAGTACTTC. Translation: CASSEDQYEQYF. The variable domain in full, completed from reference TRBV7-6 and TRBJ2-7, reads GAGVSQSPRYKVTKRGQDVALRCDPISGHVSLYWYRQALGQGPEFLTYFNYEAQQDKSGLPNDRFSAERPEGSISTLTIQRTEQRDSAMYRCASSEDQYEQYFGPGTRLTVT.

This sequence joins TRBV24-1 and TRBJ2-7; D not certain. The CDR3 covers 19 residues. Germline V gene lookup returns CDR1 KGHDR and CDR2 SFDVKD. The germline V and J ends were trimmed by 0 bases and 0 bases, with 20 bases remaining between them. The CDR3 coding sequence is TGTGCCACCAGTGATTTGCTGCCCAACTGCCGCCACTACTCCTACGAGCAGTACTTC. Residues: CATSDLLPNCRHYSYEQYF.

This rearrangement joins TRBV30 to TRBJ2-6; possibly TRBD2 for D (7 bases). The CDR3 spans 15 residues. The germline V gene encodes CDR1 GTSNPN and CDR2 SVGIG (reference sequence). V lost 4 bases to trimming and J lost 5 bases, with 15 bases between them. The CDR3 loop is CAWIPGGARANVLTF. For the CDR3, the DNA is TGTGCCTGGATACCGGGGGGCGCGAGGGCCAACGTCCTGACTTTC. Drawing the rest from reference TRBV30 and TRBJ2-6, the complete variable domain is SQTIHQWPATLVQPVGSPLSLECTVEGTSNPNLYWYRQAAGRGLQLLFYSVGIGQISSEVPQNLSASRPQDRQFILSSKKLLLSDSGFYLCAWIPGGARANVLTFGAGSRLTVL.

This clonotype has more than one count but fewer than ten. The CDR3 sequence is CSAREERHTKNIQYF. CDR3 DNA: TGCAGTGCTAGAGAGGAGAGGCACACCAAAAACATTCAGTACTTC. The genes are TRBV20-1 and TRBJ2-4; D is uncertain. CDR3 length: 15 amino acids. The ends were cut back, 0 bases at V and 2 bases at J, with 11 bases in the middle. Germline-derived CDR1 and CDR2 are DFQATT and SNEGSKA (reference sequence).

This clonotype was seen ten or more times. The chain couples TRBV4-1 to TRBJ1-5; D remains ambiguous. Germline-derived CDR1 and CDR2 are MGHRA and YSYEKL. The germline V and J ends were trimmed by 1 base and 8 bases, with 15 bases remaining between them. The CDR3 is made up of 15 amino acids. The CDR3 DNA reads TGCGCCAGCAGCCAAGGACCCGGGCCCACCGAGCCCCAGCATTTT. Residues: CASSQGPGPTEPQHF.

This clonotype was counted between two and nine times. The chain employs TRBV6-5 and TRBJ2-7; 7 bases are a match to TRBD2. CDR1 and CDR2 (germline): MNHEY, SVGAGI. The V segment lost 0 bases and the J segment 5 bases; nucleotides outside the gene matches: 7. The CDR3 has 15 residues. This CDR3 reads CASSYSGGRSDEQYF. The CDR3 DNA reads TGTGCCAGCAGTTACTCGGGAGGGAGGTCAGACGAGCAGTACTTC.

In this sample, this clonotype turned up a few times. V gene TRBV12-3 or TRBV12-4 combines with J gene TRBJ2-4; no clear D. V lost 1 base and J 14 bases, leaving 9 bases between the germline ends. The CDR3 runs to 11 residues. CDR3 nucleotides: TGTGCCAGCAGTTTAGGGCCCCTGAAGTACTTC. It translates to CASSLGPLKYF.

This clonotype was counted many times. This chain connects TRBV20-1 to TRBJ2-7; no definite D call. The ends were cut back, 1 base at V and 2 bases at J, with 6 bases in the middle. Germline assignment: CDR1 DFQATT and CDR2 SNEGSKA (reference sequence). CDR3 length: 12 residues. For the CDR3, the DNA is TGCAGTGCTAGAGGAGATACCTACGAGCAGTACTTC. This codes for CSARGDTYEQYF.